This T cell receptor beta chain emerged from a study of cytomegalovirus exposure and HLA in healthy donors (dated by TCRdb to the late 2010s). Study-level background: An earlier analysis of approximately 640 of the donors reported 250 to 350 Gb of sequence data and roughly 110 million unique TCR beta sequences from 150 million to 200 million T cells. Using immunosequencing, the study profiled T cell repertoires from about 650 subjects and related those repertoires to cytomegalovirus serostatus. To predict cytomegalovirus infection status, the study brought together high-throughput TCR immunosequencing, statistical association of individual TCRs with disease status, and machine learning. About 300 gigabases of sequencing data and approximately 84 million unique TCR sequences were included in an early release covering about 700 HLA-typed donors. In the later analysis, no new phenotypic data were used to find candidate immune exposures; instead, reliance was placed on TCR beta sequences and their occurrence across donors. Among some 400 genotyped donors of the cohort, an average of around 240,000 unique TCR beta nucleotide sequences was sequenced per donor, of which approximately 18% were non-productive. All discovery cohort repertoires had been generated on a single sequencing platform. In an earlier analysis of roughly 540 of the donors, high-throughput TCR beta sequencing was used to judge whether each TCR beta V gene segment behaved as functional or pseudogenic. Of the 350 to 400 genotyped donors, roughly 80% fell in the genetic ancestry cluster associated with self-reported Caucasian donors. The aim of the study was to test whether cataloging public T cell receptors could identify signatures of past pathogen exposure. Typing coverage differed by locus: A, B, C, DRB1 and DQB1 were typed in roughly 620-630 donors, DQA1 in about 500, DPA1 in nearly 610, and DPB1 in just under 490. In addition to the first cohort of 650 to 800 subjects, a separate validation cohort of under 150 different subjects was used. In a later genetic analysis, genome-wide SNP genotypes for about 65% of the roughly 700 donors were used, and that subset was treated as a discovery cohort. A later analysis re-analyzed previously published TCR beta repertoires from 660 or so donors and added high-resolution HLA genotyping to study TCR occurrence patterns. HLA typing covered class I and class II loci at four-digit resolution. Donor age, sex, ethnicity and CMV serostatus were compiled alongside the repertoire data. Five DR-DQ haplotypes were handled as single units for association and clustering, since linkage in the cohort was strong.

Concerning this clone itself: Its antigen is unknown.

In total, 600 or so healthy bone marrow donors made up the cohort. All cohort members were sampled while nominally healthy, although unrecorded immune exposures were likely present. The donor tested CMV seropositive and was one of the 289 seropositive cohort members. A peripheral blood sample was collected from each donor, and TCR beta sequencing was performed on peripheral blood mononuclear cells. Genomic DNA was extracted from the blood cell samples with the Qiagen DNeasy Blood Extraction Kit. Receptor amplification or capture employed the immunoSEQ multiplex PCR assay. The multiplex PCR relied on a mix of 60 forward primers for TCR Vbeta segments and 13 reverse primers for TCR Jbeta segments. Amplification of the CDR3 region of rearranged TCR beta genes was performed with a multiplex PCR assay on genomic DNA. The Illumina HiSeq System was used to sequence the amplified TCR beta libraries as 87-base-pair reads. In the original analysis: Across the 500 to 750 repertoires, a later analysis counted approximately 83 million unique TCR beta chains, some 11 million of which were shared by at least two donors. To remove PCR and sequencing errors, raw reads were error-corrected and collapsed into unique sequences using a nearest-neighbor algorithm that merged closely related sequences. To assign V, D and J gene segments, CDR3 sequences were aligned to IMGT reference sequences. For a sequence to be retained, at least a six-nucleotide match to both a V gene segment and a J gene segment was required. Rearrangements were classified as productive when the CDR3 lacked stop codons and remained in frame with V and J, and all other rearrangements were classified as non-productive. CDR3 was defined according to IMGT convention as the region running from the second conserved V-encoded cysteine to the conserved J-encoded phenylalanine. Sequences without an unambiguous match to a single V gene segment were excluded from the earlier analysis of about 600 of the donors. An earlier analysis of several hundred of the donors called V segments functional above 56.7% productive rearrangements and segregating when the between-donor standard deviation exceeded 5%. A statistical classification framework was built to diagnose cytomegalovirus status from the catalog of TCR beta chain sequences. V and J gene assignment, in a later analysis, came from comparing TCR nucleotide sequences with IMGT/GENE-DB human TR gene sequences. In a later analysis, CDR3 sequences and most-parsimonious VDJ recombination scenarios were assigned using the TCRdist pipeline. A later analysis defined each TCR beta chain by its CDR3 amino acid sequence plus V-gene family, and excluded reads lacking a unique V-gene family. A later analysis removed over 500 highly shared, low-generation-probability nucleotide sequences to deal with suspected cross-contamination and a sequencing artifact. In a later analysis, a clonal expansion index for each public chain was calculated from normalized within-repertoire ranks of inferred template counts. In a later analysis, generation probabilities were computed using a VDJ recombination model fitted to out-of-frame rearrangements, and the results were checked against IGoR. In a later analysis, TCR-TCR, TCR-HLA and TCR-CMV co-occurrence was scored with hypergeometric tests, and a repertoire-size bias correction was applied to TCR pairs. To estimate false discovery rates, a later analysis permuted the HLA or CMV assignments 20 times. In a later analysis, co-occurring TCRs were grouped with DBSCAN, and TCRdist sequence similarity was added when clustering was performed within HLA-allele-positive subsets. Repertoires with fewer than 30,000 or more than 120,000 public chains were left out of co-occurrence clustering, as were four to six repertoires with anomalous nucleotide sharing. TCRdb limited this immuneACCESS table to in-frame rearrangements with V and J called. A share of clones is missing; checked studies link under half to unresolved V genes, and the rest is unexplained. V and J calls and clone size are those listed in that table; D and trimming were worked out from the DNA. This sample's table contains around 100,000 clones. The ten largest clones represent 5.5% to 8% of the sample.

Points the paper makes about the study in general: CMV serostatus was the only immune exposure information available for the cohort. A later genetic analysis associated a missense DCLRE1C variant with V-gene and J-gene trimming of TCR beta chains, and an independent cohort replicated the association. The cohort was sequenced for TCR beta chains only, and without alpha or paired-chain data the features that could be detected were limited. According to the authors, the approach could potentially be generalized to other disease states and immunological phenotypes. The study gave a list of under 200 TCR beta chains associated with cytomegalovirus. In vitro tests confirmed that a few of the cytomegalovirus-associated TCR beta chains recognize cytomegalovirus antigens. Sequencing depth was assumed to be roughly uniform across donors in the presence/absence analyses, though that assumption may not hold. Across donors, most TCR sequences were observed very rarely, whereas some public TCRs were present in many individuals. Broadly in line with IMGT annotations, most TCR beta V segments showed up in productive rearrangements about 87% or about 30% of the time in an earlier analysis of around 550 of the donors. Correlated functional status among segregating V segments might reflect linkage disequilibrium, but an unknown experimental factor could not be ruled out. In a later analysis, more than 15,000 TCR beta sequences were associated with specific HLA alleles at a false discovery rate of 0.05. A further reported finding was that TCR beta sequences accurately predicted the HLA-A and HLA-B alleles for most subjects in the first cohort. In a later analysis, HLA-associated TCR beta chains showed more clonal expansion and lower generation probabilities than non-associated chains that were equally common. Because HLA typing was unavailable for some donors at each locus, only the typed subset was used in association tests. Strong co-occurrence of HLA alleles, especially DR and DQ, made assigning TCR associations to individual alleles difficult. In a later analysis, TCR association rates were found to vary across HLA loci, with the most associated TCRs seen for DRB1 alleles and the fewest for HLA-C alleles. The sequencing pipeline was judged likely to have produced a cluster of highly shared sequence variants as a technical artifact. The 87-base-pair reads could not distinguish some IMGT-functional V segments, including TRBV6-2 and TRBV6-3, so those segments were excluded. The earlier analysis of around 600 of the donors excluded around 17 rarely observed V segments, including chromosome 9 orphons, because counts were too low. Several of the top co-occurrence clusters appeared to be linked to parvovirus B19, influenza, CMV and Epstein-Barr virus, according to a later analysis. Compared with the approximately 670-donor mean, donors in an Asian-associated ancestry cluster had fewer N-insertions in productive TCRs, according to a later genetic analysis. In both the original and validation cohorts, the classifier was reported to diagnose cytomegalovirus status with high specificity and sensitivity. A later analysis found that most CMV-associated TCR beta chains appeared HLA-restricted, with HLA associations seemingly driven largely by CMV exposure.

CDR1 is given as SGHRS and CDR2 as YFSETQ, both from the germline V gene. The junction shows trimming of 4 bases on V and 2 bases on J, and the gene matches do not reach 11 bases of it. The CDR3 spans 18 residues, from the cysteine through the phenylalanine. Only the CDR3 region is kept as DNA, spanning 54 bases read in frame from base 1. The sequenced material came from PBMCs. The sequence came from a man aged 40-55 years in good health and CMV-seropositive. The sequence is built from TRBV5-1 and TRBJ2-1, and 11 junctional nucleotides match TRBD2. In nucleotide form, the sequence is TGCGCCAGCAGCCCGAGCAAGGGGGGACTAGCGGCCTACAATGAGCAGTTCTTC. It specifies CASSPSKGGLAAYNEQFF.